This is a list of T cell receptor beta chains from one sample in a study of cytomegalovirus exposure and HLA in healthy donors. The protocol was immunoSEQ multiplex PCR, while the TCRdb copy is restricted to in-frame clones and leaves out a portion. The sample carries under 100,000 clones, over 65% recorded once. Sample: PBMCs. The source is a man aged 45-60 years in good health and CMV-seronegative. Both conserved end residues are part of each CDR3. The order of the fields is D gene, V gene, clone size, J gene, CDR3 DNA, CDR3 protein. The D gene is left open where the match is weak. Not all rows give a size; the values are once, few, many and, for expanded clones, a class.

NA	TRBV7-9	NA	TRBJ2-5	TGTGCCAGCAGCTTCGCGGAGGTGGCGAAGACCCAGTACTTC	CASSFAEVAKTQYF
TRBD1	TRBV7-2	NA	TRBJ2-2	TGTGCCAGCAGCCTCTACTCGACAGGGTCCGGGGAGCTGTTTTTT	CASSLYSTGSGELFF
NA	TRBV9	NA	TRBJ2-3	TGTGCCAGCAGCGGTGGGGGGGGCGGCACAGATACGCAGTATTTT	CASSGGGGGTDTQYF
NA	TRBV7-2	NA	TRBJ2-4	TGTGCCAGCAGCTTAGTCGCGGGAGCCAAAAACATTCAGTACTTC	CASSLVAGAKNIQYF
NA	TRBV9	NA	TRBJ1-1	TGTGCCAGCAGCGCGAGTCCCACGTTCATGAACACTGAAGCTTTCTTT	CASSASPTFMNTEAFF
NA	TRBV14	NA	TRBJ2-2	TGTGCCAGCAGCCGTGCAGGGTCCACCGGGGAGCTGTTTTTT	CASSRAGSTGELFF
NA	TRBV7-2	NA	TRBJ1-5	TGTGCCAGCAGCTTGGACACAGGAATTAATCAGCCCCAGCATTTT	CASSLDTGINQPQHF
NA	TRBV4-1	NA	TRBJ2-3	TGCGCCAGCAGCCATAGCGCAGATACGCAGTATTTT	CASSHSADTQYF
NA	TRBV29-1	few	TRBJ1-1	TGCAGCGTTGAAGGGCTGAACACTGAAGCTTTCTTT	CSVEGLNTEAFF
TRBD1	TRBV27	NA	TRBJ2-1	TGTGCCAGCAGTTTAAGGAGGACAGGGTTTCTCAATGAGCAGTTCTTC	CASSLRRTGFLNEQFF
TRBD1	TRBV4-3	NA	TRBJ2-1	TGCGCCAGCAGCACAGACCCCGGGACAGGGACGAATGAGCAGTTCTTC	CASSTDPGTGTNEQFF
NA	TRBV28	NA	TRBJ1-5	TGTGCCAGCAGTTGGTCTGCCCTACGCAATCAGCCCCAGCATTTT	CASSWSALRNQPQHF
NA	TRBV14	NA	TRBJ1-3	TGTGCCAGCAGCCACCCCGGGACTCATGATGGAAACACCATATATTTT	CASSHPGTHDGNTIYF
NA	TRBV28	NA	TRBJ1-3	TGTGCCAGCACCAAGACAGGTCCCTCTGGAAACACCATATATTTT	CASTKTGPSGNTIYF
NA	TRBV28	few	TRBJ1-1	TGTGCCAGCAAGACGAATAACAGAGAAGCTTTCTTT	CASKTNNREAFF
TRBD1	TRBV30	NA	TRBJ1-2	TGTGCCTGGAGTCCCGGGGGCAGGGGGCTTGGCTACACCTTC	CAWSPGGRGLGYTF
TRBD2	TRBV6-1	NA	TRBJ2-3	TGTGCCAGCAGTCGACTAGCGGGAGTCACAGATACGCAGTATTTT	CASSRLAGVTDTQYF
NA	TRBV30	NA	TRBJ1-2	TGTGCCTGGAAGGAAGGGGGAGGCTACACCTTC	CAWKEGGGYTF
TRBD1	TRBV28	once	TRBJ2-7	TGTGCCAGCAGTTTAGCGACGACAGGGGACGCTTCCTACGAGCAGTACTTC	CASSLATTGDASYEQYF
NA	TRBV21-1	once	TRBJ2-3	TGTGCCAGCAGCAACCTAGCGGGGGGTTGCACAGATACGCAGTATTTT	CASSNLAGGCTDTQYF
NA	TRBV7-9	once	TRBJ1-4	TGTGCCAGCAGCTTTCAGGGGTCGGCTAATGAAAAACTGTTTTTT	CASSFQGSANEKLFF
NA	TRBV5-4	NA	TRBJ1-1	TGTGCCAGCAGCTTCCCTCACACTGAAGCTTTCTTT	CASSFPHTEAFF
NA	TRBV5-4	NA	TRBJ1-2	TGTGCCAGCAGCATGAGCGGGGGCGCCCATGGCTACACCTTC	CASSMSGGAHGYTF
NA	TRBV20-1	NA	TRBJ1-1	TGCAGTGCTAGCCGGGGGGGGGAAGCTTTCTTT	CSASRGGEAFF
NA	TRBV7-4	NA	TRBJ2-1	TGTGCCAGACTGGATCGCCGGAGCTCCTACAATGAGCAGTTCTTC	CARLDRRSSYNEQFF
TRBD1	TRBV7-9	NA	TRBJ2-7	TGTGCCAGCTCAACAGGGGAAATCGGGCCTCCCTACGAGCAGTACTTC	CASSTGEIGPPYEQYF
TRBD1	TRBV30	NA	TRBJ1-5	TGTGCCTGGACGAGGGGGCTCGGTCAGCCCCAGCATTTT	CAWTRGLGQPQHF
NA	TRBV7-3	NA	TRBJ1-6	TGTGCCAGCTCTAAAGGGAGCTCCTATAATTCACCCCTCCACTTT	CASSKGSSYNSPLHF
NA	TRBV5-1	NA	TRBJ2-5	TGCGCCAGCAGCTTGGGTCCGTCGCAAGAGACCCAGTACTTC	CASSLGPSQETQYF
NA	TRBV19	NA	TRBJ2-5	TGTGCCAGTAGTATAGGAAGTGGGGGCCAGACCCAGTACTTC	CASSIGSGGQTQYF
TRBD1	TRBV23-1	NA	TRBJ1-1	TGCGCCAGCAGTCCACCGACAGGGTTCGCCGGCCATCTTATAATGAACACTGAAGCTTTCTTT	CASSPPTGFAGHLIMNTEAFF
NA	TRBV5-1	NA	TRBJ1-2	TGCGCCAGCAGCTTGGGGGAGGTTAACTATGGCTACACCTTC	CASSLGEVNYGYTF
TRBD1	TRBV30	NA	TRBJ2-7	TGTGCCTGGTTGCCAATGGACAGGAAGGGCTACGAGCAGTACTTC	CAWLPMDRKGYEQYF
TRBD1	TRBV6-6	NA	TRBJ2-1	TGTGCCAGCAGGGACCGGGACAGGGGATACAATGAGCAGTTCTTC	CASRDRDRGYNEQFF
TRBD1	TRBV29-1	NA	TRBJ2-3	TGCAGCGTTGAATCCCCCCCGCCGGGACAGCCCCCAGATACGCAGTATTTT	CSVESPPPGQPPDTQYF
NA	TRBV4-2	few	TRBJ1-3	TGTGCCAGCAGCCAAGTTGGGGCACAGGGCTCTGGAAACACCATATATTTT	CASSQVGAQGSGNTIYF
TRBD1	TRBV5-1	NA	TRBJ2-7	TGCGCCAGCAGCTTTAGATTAATCACAGGGGACGAGCAGTACTTT	CASSFRLITGDEQYF
NA	TRBV4-1	NA	TRBJ2-7	TGCGCCAGCAGCCTACGGGGGACTGAATCCTACGAGCAGTACTTC	CASSLRGTESYEQYF
NA	TRBV14	once	TRBJ2-5	TGTGCCAGCAGCCGGGGACTCCAAGAGACCCAGTACTTC	CASSRGLQETQYF
NA	TRBV6-5	NA	TRBJ1-2	TGTGCCACACTAGGGAATGGGCGAGGCTACACCTTC	CATLGNGRGYTF
NA	TRBV11-2	NA	TRBJ2-5	TGTGCCAGCAGCTTGAATGTAGGAGGGACGGAGACCCAGTACTTC	CASSLNVGGTETQYF
TRBD2	TRBV7-2	NA	TRBJ2-7	TGTGCCAGCAGCTTAGTAGCGGGGGGCTCTAGCTCCTACGAGCAGTACTTC	CASSLVAGGSSSYEQYF
NA	TRBV28	NA	TRBJ2-5	TGTGCCAGCAGTTATGGGCAAAAGACCCAGTACTTC	CASSYGQKTQYF
TRBD1	TRBV10-3	NA	TRBJ2-7	TGTGCCATCAGTGAGGCCGACAGGGGTGGCTACGACCAGTACTTC	CAISEADRGGYDQYF
TRBD2	TRBV5-1	NA	TRBJ2-7	TGCGCCAGCAGCTTGGGGAGACTAGCGGCGGACTACGAGCAGTACTTC	CASSLGRLAADYEQYF
TRBD1	TRBV19	NA	TRBJ2-2	TGTGCCAGTATCCCGGGGACAGGGTTGTGGACCGGGGAGCTGTTTTTT	CASIPGTGLWTGELFF
TRBD2	TRBV7-7	NA	TRBJ2-5	TGTGCTAGCAGCCCAAACCCAGTGGGGACTAGGGGGGCCCAGTACTTC	CASSPNPVGTRGAQYF
NA	TRBV2	NA	TRBJ2-4	TGTGCCAGCAGTGAGGGTGGCACCGATTGGCCGGGGAACATTCAGTACTTC	CASSEGGTDWPGNIQYF
TRBD2	TRBV6-1	NA	TRBJ2-5	TGTGCCAGCAGTGATCGGGGACTAGCGGGGTATAAAGAGACCCAGTACTTC	CASSDRGLAGYKETQYF